This T cell receptor beta chain derives from a study of cytomegalovirus exposure and HLA in healthy donors. Whole-study findings and limits: Listed as cytomegalovirus-associated were more than 150 TCR beta chains. Subsequent analysis of the 100 to 150 validation repertoires found a tendency for first-cohort TCR clusters to co-occur. Cytomegalovirus status was reportedly diagnosed by the classifier with high sensitivity and specificity.

About this clone: As yet, its antigen is unknown.

An approximately 130-subject validation cohort, separate from the approximately 720-subject first cohort, supplied the donors. Assay: immunoSEQ multiplex PCR; the TCRdb copy retains only in-frame clones and omits some. This sample carries roughly 240,000 clones, 80% to 90% of them seen once, and the ten largest clones take 2.6%. Germline CDR1 reads LGHNA; CDR2 reads YSLEER. The CDR3 sequence is 13 residues long. The V end lost 1 base, the J end lost 0 bases, and 4 bases lay between the germline ends. Source material: PBMCs. The chain uses TRBV4-3 and TRBJ2-7; D is unclear. This clonotype was obtained from a man between 18 and 35 years old in good health and CMV-seronegative. CDR3: CASSQVYSYEQYF. The CDR3, as DNA: TGCGCCAGCAGCCAAGTATACTCCTACGAGCAGTACTTC.